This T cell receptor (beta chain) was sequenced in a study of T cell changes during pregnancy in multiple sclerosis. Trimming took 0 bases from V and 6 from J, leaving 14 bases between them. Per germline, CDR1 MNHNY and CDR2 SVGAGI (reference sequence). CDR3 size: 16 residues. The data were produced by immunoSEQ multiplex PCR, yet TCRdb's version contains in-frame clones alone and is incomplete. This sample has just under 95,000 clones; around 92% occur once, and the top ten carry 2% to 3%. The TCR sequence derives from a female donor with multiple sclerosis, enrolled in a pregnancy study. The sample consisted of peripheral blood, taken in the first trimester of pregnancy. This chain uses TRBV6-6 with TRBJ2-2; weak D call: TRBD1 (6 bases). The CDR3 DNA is TGTGCCAGCAGTTACTCGACCTTGCCAGGGGCCGGGGAGCTGTTTTTT. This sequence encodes CASSYSTLPGAGELFF.